The 22 T cell receptor beta chains below were found in one sample sequenced in a study of blood T cell repertoires in COVID-19 (dated by TCRdb to about 2020). Library prep was done by the immunoSEQ multiplex PCR assay. Here the immuneACCESS table is served through TCRdb, limited to in-frame sequences with V and J called. Missing clones are a known gap in these copies; in checked studies unresolved V genes cover under half, and the rest lacks a known reason. This sample comprises hundreds of thousands of clones, 87% of them detected only once. Jointly, the top ten make up about an eighth of the sample. The sample consisted of peripheral blood. These receptors all stem from a woman aged 18-29 years who had recovered from COVID-19.

The chain combines TRBV2 with TRBJ1-1, with TRBD1 matching 11 bases. This CDR3 spans 15 amino acids. J gave up 4 bases and V 10 bases, and 11 bases lay outside the gene matches. Germline V gene lookup returns CDR1 SNHLY and CDR2 FYNNEI. CDR3: CATLRTGGVFTEAFF. CDR3 DNA sequence: TGTGCCACTCTAAGGACAGGGGGCGTATTCACTGAAGCTTTCTTT.

This chain links TRBV29-1 with TRBJ1-2, with TRBD1 identical over 9 bases. The V gene's germline CDR1 is SQVTM and CDR2 ANQGSEA. Trimming took 7 bases from V and 6 from J; bases not matched to a gene: 3. This CDR3 is 11 amino acids long. The CDR3, as DNA: TGCAGCGCTGGACAGGGGAATGGCTACACCTTC. This codes for CSAGQGNGYTF.

This chain joins TRBV13 and TRBJ2-7, with 13 bases lining up with TRBD2. The CDR3 is 16 residues long. CDR1 is PRHDT and CDR2 is FYEKMQ in the germline V gene (reference sequence). Losses at the gene ends were 4 bases for V and 3 bases for J; bases not matched to a gene: 6. The CDR3 nucleotides are TGTGCCAGCAGCTCGAAACTAGCGGGAGGGAGCTACGAGCAGTACTTC. This gives the protein CASSSKLAGGSYEQYF.

The gene calls are TRBV12-3 or TRBV12-4 and TRBJ1-4; maybe TRBD1 (6 bases). This CDR3 spans 13 amino acids. V was trimmed by 8 bases and J by 14 bases, leaving 21 bases between them. The CDR3 sequence is CASGPLSLTGLFF. CDR3 in DNA: TGTGCCAGCGGGCCCCTTAGCCTGACAGGCCTGTTTTTT.

The rearrangement uses TRBV15 and TRBJ2-5; 8 bases match TRBD2. CDR3 length: 14 residues. V shed 4 bases and J 5 bases; nucleotides not matched to a gene: 6. CDR1 and CDR2 (germline): LNHNV, YYDKDF (reference sequence). The chain's CDR3 is CATSNRGRSETQYF. The CDR3 coding sequence is TGTGCCACCAGCAATCGCGGGAGGTCGGAGACCCAGTACTTC. The variable domain in full, with the rest retrieved from reference TRBV15 and TRBJ2-5, is DAMVIQNPRYQVTQFGKPVTLSCSQTLNHNVMYWYQQKSSQAPKLLFHYYDKDFNNEADTPDNFQSRRPNTSFCFLDIRSPGLGDTAMYLCATSNRGRSETQYFGPGTRLLVL.

V and J are TRBV5-1 and TRBJ2-5; 7 bases map to TRBD1. V lost 3 bases to trimming and J lost 3 bases; unmatched junction nucleotides: 5. CDR1 is SGHRS, CDR2 YFSETQ, per germline. The CDR3 is 14 residues long. CDR3 in DNA: TGCGCCAGCAGCTCAGGGACAGCTAAAGAGACCCAGTACTTC. Its protein is CASSSGTAKETQYF.

The chain is built from TRBV19 and TRBJ1-1; D not resolved. V was clipped by 3 bases and J by 1 base, with 12 bases between them. The CDR3 is 15 amino acids. The germline gives CDR1 LNHDA, CDR2 SQIVND (reference sequence). The CDR3 reads CASSMVPMANTEAFF. CDR3 sequence (DNA): TGTGCCAGTAGTATGGTCCCGATGGCGAACACTGAAGCTTTCTTT.

This clone was found a few times. The rearrangement links TRBV4-1 to TRBJ1-1, with 8 nucleotides matching TRBD1. J gave up 11 bases and V 4 bases, and 6 bases lay outside the gene matches. The CDR3 sequence is 12 residues long. Germline CDR1 and CDR2: MGHRA and YSYEKL. CDR3 residues: CASSPATGDAFF. In DNA form, the CDR3 reads TGCGCCAGCAGCCCAGCGACAGGGGACGCTTTCTTT.

The CDR3 protein is CASSYFGSYEQYF. CDR3 DNA sequence: TGTGCCAGCAGTTATTTCGGGTCCTACGAGCAGTACTTC. The J gene is TRBJ2-7, the V gene TRBV6-2 or TRBV6-3; D remains ambiguous. Germline V gives CDR1 MNHEY, CDR2 SVGEGT. The CDR3 has 13 amino acids. With 3 bases removed from V and 1 base from J, the gap between germline ends came to 7 bases.

This clone showed up just once. This chain links TRBV5-6 with TRBJ2-7; tentative D call: TRBD2 (5 bases). CDR1 is SGHDT, CDR2 YYEEEE, per germline. This CDR3 has 13 amino acids. Trimming shortened V by 0 bases and J by 6 bases, and 10 bases separated the two germline ends. As DNA, the CDR3 is TGTGCCAGCAGCTTGGTTCGGGGTACCGAGCAGTACTTC. As protein: CASSLVRGTEQYF.

The rearrangement joins TRBV6-5 to TRBJ1-1, with D unresolved. Trimming pared 7 bases from V and 5 bases from J, leaving 17 bases between. The CDR3 totals 14 residues. The germline gives CDR1 MNHEY, CDR2 SVGAGI. CDR3 sequence: CASKQSSGWTEAFF. The CDR3, as DNA: TGTGCCAGCAAGCAATCCTCGGGTTGGACTGAAGCTTTCTTT.

CDR3 sequence reads: CASSPGRGEDSNQPQHF. In DNA form, the CDR3 reads TGTGCCAGTAGTCCCGGTCGGGGGGAAGATAGCAATCAGCCCCAGCATTTT. The chain has TRBV19 and TRBJ1-5; D perhaps matches TRBD1 (5 bases). Trimming removed 5 bases at V and 0 bases at J, with 17 bases between. The CDR3 length is 17 residues. Germline loops: CDR1 LNHDA, CDR2 SQIVND (reference sequence).

This clone came up once. The CDR3 DNA reads as TGTGCCAGTAGTACGGGACAGGGTATCCAGTTCTTC. Its protein is CASSTGQGIQFF. The chain recombines TRBV19 with TRBJ2-1; 9 bases agree with TRBD1. Germline loops: CDR1 LNHDA, CDR2 SQIVND (reference sequence). CDR3 size: 12 residues. Germline trimming cut 4 bases from V and 13 bases from J; bases unmatched to any gene: 5.

The chain combines TRBV7-3 with TRBJ2-1, with D uncertain. Germline V lookup: CDR1 SGHTA, CDR2 FQGTGA. V was shortened by 4 bases and J by 0 bases, with 10 bases between the two germline ends. The CDR3 is 15 residues long. The chain's CDR3 is CASSSDFNSYNEQFF. As DNA, the CDR3 is TGTGCCAGCAGCTCCGACTTCAACTCCTACAATGAGCAGTTCTTC.

The chain joins TRBV13 to TRBJ1-5; 12 bases align to TRBD1. The CDR3 contains 15 residues. The V gene end was trimmed by 5 bases and the J gene end by 7 bases; junction bases not matched to a gene: 6. Germline V gene sequence: CDR1 PRHDT, CDR2 FYEKMQ (reference sequence). The CDR3 DNA reads TGTGCCAGCAGCCGCGGGACAGGGGGCGGCCAGCCCCAGCATTTT. This codes for CASSRGTGGGQPQHF.

J is TRBJ2-7 and V is TRBV27; D is possibly TRBD2 (5 bases). Germline V lookup: CDR1 MNHEY, CDR2 SMNVEV (reference sequence). Trimming took 4 bases from V and 3 from J, leaving 13 bases between them. CDR3 length: 14 amino acids. The CDR3 DNA reads TGTGCCAGCAGTTCCCCAGCGGCAAGCTACGAGCAGTACTTC. Translated: CASSSPAASYEQYF.

For this clone: In the same sample, other DNA sequences code for this CDR3. In DNA form, the CDR3 reads TGTGCCAGCAGCCCTCGACAGGGGAACACTGAAGCTTTCTTT. Its protein is CASSPRQGNTEAFF. This chain joins TRBV9 and TRBJ1-1, with 7 nucleotides matching TRBD1. Trimming at V came to 4 bases and at J to 1 base, leaving 4 bases not matched to a gene. Looked up from germline, CDR1 is SGDLS and CDR2 is YYNGEE. The length of the CDR3 is 14 residues. Based on the CDR3 plus reference TRBV9 and TRBJ1-1, the full variable domain is DSGVTQTPKHLITATGQRVTLRCSPRSGDLSVYWYQQSLDQGLQFLIQYYNGEERAKGNILERFSAQQFPDLHSELNLSSLELGDSALYFCASSPRQGNTEAFFGQGTRLTVV.

Here the CDR3 reads CASSFSGALSGYTF. The CDR3 nucleotides read TGTGCCAGCAGCTTTTCAGGGGCGCTTTCTGGCTACACCTTC. This rearrangement joins TRBV7-9 to TRBJ1-2; D is possibly TRBD1 (6 bases). V was cut by 3 bases and J by 7 bases, with 15 bases left in between. The CDR3 loop spans 14 amino acids. From germline, CDR1 is SEHNR and CDR2 FQNEAQ (reference sequence).

The chain uses TRBV27 and TRBJ1-2; maybe TRBD1 (5 bases). Germline values: CDR1 MNHEY, CDR2 SMNVEV (reference sequence). The CDR3 covers 15 residues. The V end lost 3 bases, the J end lost 4 bases, and 15 bases lay between the germline ends. This chain's CDR3 is CASSFSQGAFYGYTF. CDR3 DNA: TGTGCCAGCAGTTTTTCCCAGGGTGCTTTCTATGGCTACACCTTC.

J is TRBJ2-5 and V is TRBV2, with TRBD2 identical over 7 bases. Per the germline V gene, CDR1 is SNHLY and CDR2 is FYNNEI. CDR3 length: 15 amino acids. J lost 1 base, V lost 0 bases, and 2 bases had no gene match. DNA for the CDR3: TGTGCCAGCAGTGAAGCGCGGGGGATCCAAGAGACCCAGTACTTC. Translated: CASSEARGIQETQYF.

The chain employs TRBV28 and TRBJ2-7, with TRBD1 identical over 12 bases. Germline lookup yields CDR1 MDHEN and CDR2 SYDVKM. V trimming: 5 bases; J trimming: 6 bases; junction bases outside the gene matches: 14. This CDR3 region has 17 residues. The CDR3 DNA reads TGTGCCAGCAGTACCACATTGTCCGGGACAGGGGGCATCGAGCAGTACTTC. Protein product: CASSTTLSGTGGIEQYF.

The CDR3 nucleotides are TGTGCCAGCAGCTTAGGGAGGGGACAGGGAAACACCGGGGAGCTGTTTTTT. The encoded protein is CASSLGRGQGNTGELFF. The chain combines TRBV7-9 with TRBJ2-2, with 9 bases matching TRBD1. The CDR3 consists of 17 residues. Germline-derived CDR1 and CDR2 are SEHNR and FQNEAQ (reference sequence). V gave up 1 base and J gave up 2 bases; unmatched junction bases: 5.